This entry lists 27 T cell receptor beta chains sequenced from one sample in a study of spatial heterogeneity in lung cancer. Time point meaning: blood at routine non-recurrence follow-up after resection. TCRdb called the 5' RACE reads again in MiXCR, with one record for every CDR3 protein. The sample has 110,000 or so distinct CDR3 sequences, approximately 11% seen once. The sequenced sample was PBMCs, obtained at follow-up. The receptors derive from a female donor with early-stage non-small cell lung cancer.

This clonotype was found a few times. This chain uses TRBV28 with TRBJ2-1; D perhaps matches TRBD1 (6 bases). The V end was cut by 6 bases, the J end by 4 bases, with 16 bases between. Per germline, CDR1 MDHEN and CDR2 SYDVKM. The CDR3 contains 15 residues. The CDR3 loop is CASSSADSLYNEQFF. The CDR3 DNA reads as TGTGCCAGCAGCTCCGCGGACAGCCTGTACAATGAGCAGTTCTTC.

This clonotype was picked up a small number of times. The V and J genes are TRBV7-2 and TRBJ1-4, with TRBD1 as a possible D gene (6 bases). V was trimmed by 5 bases and J by 7 bases, leaving 20 bases between them. The CDR3 sequence is 16 residues long. CDR1 is SGHTA and CDR2 is FQGNSA in the germline V gene. CDR3 protein: CASSLPARGRGEKLFF. CDR3 in DNA: TGTGCCAGCAGCCTACCAGCAAGGGGGAGGGGTGAAAAACTGTTTTTT.

The chain joins TRBV28 to TRBJ2-4; TRBD2 agrees at 8 bases. The trim removed 8 bases at V and 1 base at J, leaving 7 bases unmatched. Per germline, CDR1 MDHEN and CDR2 SYDVKM. This CDR3 comprises 15 residues. The CDR3 DNA reads TGTGCCAGCGGCGGGGGGTATGAGGCCAAAAACATTCAGTACTTC. It specifies CASGGGYEAKNIQYF.

The chain combines TRBV4-1 with TRBJ2-1; 7 bases fit TRBD2. The CDR3 sequence is 16 residues long. Germline V gives CDR1 MGHRA, CDR2 YSYEKL. The ends lost 0 bases at V and 8 bases at J; junction bases unmatched: 10. CDR3 coding DNA: TGCGCCAGCAGCCAAGACCCTAGCGGACGTAGGTATGAGCAGTTCTTC. Its translation is CASSQDPSGRRYEQFF.

The sample holds many counts of this clonotype. V and J are TRBV9 and TRBJ1-6; D may be TRBD1 (5 bases). Germline CDR1 reads SGDLS; CDR2 reads YYNGEE. Trimming left V 6 bases short and J 13 bases short, with 20 bases between. CDR3 size: 14 residues. The CDR3 protein is CASTPGGVDRPLHF. The DNA for the CDR3 is TGTGCCAGCACCCCCGGGGGAGTTGATCGTCCCCTCCACTTT.

This clonotype was seen repeatedly, ten times or more. The chain couples TRBV28 to TRBJ1-5, with 10 bases that match TRBD1. This CDR3 has 14 amino acids. V lost 6 bases to trimming and J lost 7 bases; unmatched junction nucleotides: 6. Germline V gene data show CDR1 as MDHEN and CDR2 as SYDVKM. Written as DNA, the CDR3 is TGTGCCAGCAGAACGGGACAGGGGACCCAGCCCCAGCATTTT. Its translation is CASRTGQGTQPQHF.

A few counts support this clonotype. This chain joins TRBV7-6 and TRBJ2-5; D may match TRBD1 or TRBD2 (5 bases each). Germline lookup yields CDR1 SGHVS and CDR2 FNYEAQ. V was shortened by 5 bases and J by 1 base, with 14 bases between the two germline ends. CDR3 length: 15 residues. The CDR3 DNA reads as TGTGCCAGCAGCCCGACCCCGGGACCCCAAGAGACCCAGTACTTC. Protein: CASSPTPGPQETQYF. The variable domain in full, with the rest retrieved from reference TRBV7-6 and TRBJ2-5, is GAGVSQSPRYKVTKRGQDVALRCDPISGHVSLYWYRQALGQGPEFLTYFNYEAQQDKSGLPNDRFSAERPEGSISTLTIQRTEQRDSAMYRCASSPTPGPQETQYFGPGTRLLVL.

V gene TRBV18 combines with J gene TRBJ2-1; the match to TRBD2 covers 7 bases. Germline CDR1 and CDR2: KGHSH and LQKENI. V was pared by 0 bases and J by 6 bases, with 8 bases of the junction left unmatched. The CDR3 length is 16 residues. The CDR3 nucleotides read TGTGCCAGCTCACCACCGGCGGGGGTGTACGGCAATGAGCAGTTCTTC. Residues: CASSPPAGVYGNEQFF.

This chain links TRBV2 with TRBJ2-2; TRBD1 aligns across 8 bases. The J segment lost 1 base and the V segment lost 2 bases, leaving 3 bases of the junction unmatched. CDR3 length equals 16 residues. CDR1 SNHLY and CDR2 FYNNEI come from the germline V gene. The CDR3 region is CASSELGTGNTGELFF. Written as DNA, the CDR3 is TGTGCCAGCAGTGAATTGGGGACAGGGAACACCGGGGAGCTGTTTTTT. Based on the CDR3 plus reference TRBV2 and TRBJ2-2, the full variable domain is EPEVTQTPSHQVTQMGQEVILRCVPISNHLYFYWYRQILGQKVEFLVSFYNNEISEKSEIFDDQFSVERPDGSNFTLKIRSTKLEDSAMYFCASSELGTGNTGELFFGEGSRLTVL.

In this sample, this clonotype turned up many times. The chain has TRBV28 and TRBJ1-4; D ambiguous. Trimming took 5 bases from V and 2 from J, leaving 9 bases between them. The CDR3 runs 14 residues. The germline CDR1 and CDR2 sequences are MDHEN and SYDVKM. The CDR3: CASSEDRTNEKLFF. In DNA, the CDR3 is TGTGCCAGCAGTGAGGACCGGACTAATGAAAAACTGTTTTTT.

This clonotype has only a few counts. The junction shows a germline mismatch at one end, possibly a read error. The rearrangement joins TRBV28 to TRBJ2-7; 9 positions agree with TRBD1. The germline V gene encodes CDR1 MDHEN and CDR2 SYDVKM. The CDR3 is made up of 15 amino acids. This CDR3 is CATSASGTGTYEQYF. CDR3 in DNA: TGTGCCACCAGTGCCAGTGGGACAGGGACCTACGAGCAGTACTTC.

This clonotype was detected only a few times. This chain connects TRBV27 to TRBJ2-1; TRBD2 aligns across 9 bases. Germline CDR1 is MNHEY and CDR2 is SMNVEV (reference sequence). Losses at the gene ends were 10 bases for V and 4 bases for J; bases not matched to a gene: 11. This CDR3 has 15 amino acids. The CDR3 bases are TGTGCCACCTCCATGACTAGCGGAGGGTACAATGAGCAGTTCTTC. The encoded protein is CATSMTSGGYNEQFF.

CDR3 in amino acids: CASSWTSGNRQYF. The CDR3 DNA reads as TGTGCCAGCAGTTGGACTAGCGGGAACCGGCAGTACTTC. The chain is built from TRBV6-2 or TRBV6-3 and TRBJ2-5; 12 bases are shared with TRBD2. Germline loops: CDR1 MNHEY, CDR2 SVGEGT. Losses at the gene ends were 4 bases for V and 11 bases for J; bases not matched to a gene: 5. The CDR3 spans 13 residues.

This clonotype was observed many times. J is TRBJ2-1 and V is TRBV10-3; TRBD2 aligns across 10 bases. In germline, CDR1 is ENHRY, CDR2 SYGVKD. The length of the CDR3 is 15 residues. With 0 bases clipped from V and 9 bases from J, the junction kept 5 bases outside the gene matches. This CDR3 reads CAISESSSGSVEQFF. Written as DNA, the CDR3 is TGTGCCATCAGTGAGTCCTCTAGCGGGAGCGTTGAGCAGTTCTTC.

This chain links TRBV5-6 with TRBJ2-7; D gene ambiguous. The germline V gene encodes CDR1 SGHDT and CDR2 YYEEEE. The CDR3 consists of 16 residues. Trimming took off 0 bases at V and 2 bases at J, with 15 bases between the two ends. CDR3 sequence: CASSLGSVHPTYEQYV. The CDR3 DNA follows: TGTGCCAGCAGCTTGGGGTCAGTACATCCGACCTACGAGCAGTACGTC.

Ten or more counts support this clonotype. The chain combines TRBV2 with TRBJ1-5, with TRBD1 matching 7 bases. Germline lookup yields CDR1 SNHLY and CDR2 FYNNEI. V lost 4 bases and J lost 4; bases outside the gene matches: 4. The CDR3 consists of 14 residues. The CDR3 coding sequence is TGTGCCAGCAGTGGGCCGACAGGGAATCAGCCCCAGCATTTT. It codes for CASSGPTGNQPQHF.

This clonotype came up many times. The genes are TRBV11-1 and TRBJ1-6, with no clear D. CDR3 length equals 12 residues. V shed 5 bases and J shed 9 bases, with 8 bases lying between them. From germline, CDR1 is SGHAT and CDR2 FQDESV (reference sequence). This CDR3 is CASSLRPSPLHF. The CDR3 region has the DNA TGTGCCAGCAGCCTTCGGCCTTCACCCCTCCACTTT.

V and J are TRBV18 and TRBJ2-7, with 10 bases aligning to TRBD1. V shed 2 bases, J shed 5 bases, and the junction held 12 bases outside the gene matches. In germline, CDR1 is KGHSH, CDR2 LQKENI. This CDR3 is built from 17 residues. CDR3 sequence (DNA): TGTGCCAGCTCACCAGGATTACCGGGACAGGGGAGGCACGAGCAGTACTTC. It specifies CASSPGLPGQGRHEQYF. Using reference TRBV18 and TRBJ2-7 for the parts outside the CDR3, the full variable domain is NAGVMQNPRHLVRRRGQEARLRCSPMKGHSHVYWYRQLPEEGLKFMVYLQKENIIDESGMPKERFSAEFPKEGPSILRIQQVVRGDSAAYFCASSPGLPGQGRHEQYFGPGTRLTVT.

In this sample, this clonotype turned up a few times. The genes are TRBV5-1 and TRBJ1-1, with D tentatively TRBD1 (5 bases). The CDR3 has 13 amino acids. Germline CDR1 SGHRS, CDR2 YFSETQ. Trimming took off 0 bases at V and 8 bases at J, with 11 bases between the two ends. The CDR3 DNA reads TGCGCCAGCAGCTTGGGACAGAAGATGGAAGCTTTCTTT. This encodes CASSLGQKMEAFF.

This clonotype was seen many times. The chain combines TRBV3-1 with TRBJ1-1, with D unclear. Germline CDR1 reads LGHDT; CDR2 reads YNNKEL (reference sequence). Trimming stripped 0 bases from V and 1 base from J, with 9 bases between. This CDR3 spans 15 amino acids. CDR3 region: CASSQEAKSNTEAFF. The CDR3 DNA reads TGTGCCAGCAGCCAAGAAGCGAAGTCGAACACTGAAGCTTTCTTT.

In its sample, this clonotype was seen many times. The V call is TRBV28, the J call TRBJ2-3; D is undetermined. The CDR3 length is 11 residues. Per germline, CDR1 MDHEN and CDR2 SYDVKM. Trimming left V 11 bases short and J 5 bases short, with 11 bases between. This chain's CDR3 is CASGTEDTQYF. The CDR3 DNA sequence: TGTGCCTCCGGCACTGAAGATACGCAGTATTTT.

The V gene is TRBV7-3, the J gene TRBJ2-1; TRBD1 aligns across 10 bases. The CDR3 spans 16 residues. Germline V lookup: CDR1 SGHTA, CDR2 FQGTGA. V lost 5 bases and J lost 9; bases outside the gene matches: 13. The chain's CDR3 is CASSDHGTGVVSEQFF. CDR3 nucleotide sequence: TGTGCCAGCAGCGATCACGGGACAGGGGTAGTCAGTGAGCAGTTCTTC. Variable domain in full (rest from reference TRBV7-3 and TRBJ2-1): GAGVSQTPSNKVTEKGKYVELRCDPISGHTALYWYRQSLGQGPEFLIYFQGTGAADDSGLPNDRFFAVRPEGSVSTLKIQRTERGDSAVYLCASSDHGTGVVSEQFFGPGTRLTVL.

The chain couples TRBV7-3 to TRBJ2-3; maybe TRBD1 (5 bases). This CDR3 contains 14 residues. V lost 1 base and J 5 bases, leaving 10 bases between the germline ends. Germline values: CDR1 SGHTA, CDR2 FQGTGA. As DNA, the CDR3 is TGTGCCAGCAGCTTAATGGGGCGGTTAGATACGCAGTATTTT. As protein: CASSLMGRLDTQYF.

This clonotype was detected ten times or more. This rearrangement joins TRBV28 to TRBJ1-1; D uncertain. With 7 bases removed from V and 4 bases from J, the gap between germline ends came to 13 bases. There are 13 residues in the CDR3. Germline values: CDR1 MDHEN, CDR2 SYDVKM. The CDR3 spells CASTHPAGTEAFF. Written as DNA, the CDR3 is TGTGCCAGCACCCACCCTGCCGGCACTGAAGCTTTCTTT.

This clonotype has only a few counts. J is TRBJ1-2 and V is TRBV4-3; D may be TRBD1 (5 bases). CDR3 length equals 16 residues. V lost 0 bases and J 2 bases, leaving 13 bases between the germline ends. Looked up from germline, CDR1 is LGHNA and CDR2 is YSLEER. The CDR3 spells CASSQDNPGYNYGYTF. The CDR3 nucleotides read TGCGCCAGCAGCCAAGATAACCCAGGGTACAACTATGGCTACACCTTC.

This clonotype turned up a few times. This rearrangement joins TRBV29-1 to TRBJ2-5, with TRBD2 identical over 12 bases. Germline V gives CDR1 SQVTM, CDR2 ANQGSEA. CDR3 size: 12 residues. The junction had 2 bases not matched to a gene; V was cut back by 7 bases and J by 5 bases. In nucleotides, the CDR3 is TGCAGCGGGGGGACTAGCGGGGAGACCCAGTACTTC. As protein: CSGGTSGETQYF.

This clonotype was seen many times. This chain links TRBV5-4 with TRBJ2-1, with 7 bases that match TRBD2. The CDR3 has 15 residues. The V and J ends lost 3 bases and 9 bases, in that order; junction bases with no gene match: 12. Looked up from germline, CDR1 is SGHNT and CDR2 is YYREEE (reference sequence). The CDR3 nucleotides read TGTGCCAGCAGCTGGGAATTAGCGGGTCAAGGTGAGCAGTTCTTC. Translation: CASSWELAGQGEQFF.